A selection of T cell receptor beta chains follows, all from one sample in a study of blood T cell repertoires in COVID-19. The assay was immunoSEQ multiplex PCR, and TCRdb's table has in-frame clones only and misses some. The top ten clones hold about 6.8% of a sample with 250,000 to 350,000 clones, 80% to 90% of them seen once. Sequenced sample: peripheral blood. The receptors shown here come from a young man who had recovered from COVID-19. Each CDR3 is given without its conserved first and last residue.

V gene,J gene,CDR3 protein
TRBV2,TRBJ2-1,ASGIAGNEQF
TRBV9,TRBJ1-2,ASSTGDGYT
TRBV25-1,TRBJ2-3,ASSEGRLAQTPDTQY
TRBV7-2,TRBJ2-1,ASIPGTLESNEQF
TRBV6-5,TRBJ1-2,ASSLGQVRGYGYT
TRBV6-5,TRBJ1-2,ASSYSGENYGYT
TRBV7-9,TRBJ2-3,ASSPGTSGSDTQY
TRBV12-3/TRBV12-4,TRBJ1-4,ASSSWGREKLF
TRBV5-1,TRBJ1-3,ASSDPRLPSGNTIY
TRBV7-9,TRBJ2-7,ASSPPGSTYEQY
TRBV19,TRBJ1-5,ASSMRDDQPQH
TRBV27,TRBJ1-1,ASSPDRAPMNTEAF
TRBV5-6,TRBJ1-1,ASSLSGRGTEAF
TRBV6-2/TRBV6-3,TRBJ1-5,ASSYLGASNQPQH
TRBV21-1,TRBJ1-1,ASSKESWEGPDTEAF
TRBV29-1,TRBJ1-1,SVPGWGNTEAF
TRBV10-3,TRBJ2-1,AISEGRQNNEQF
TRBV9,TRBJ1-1,ASSVGSLNTEAF
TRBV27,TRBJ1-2,ASRSDRDFGLNGYT
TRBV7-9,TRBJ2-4,ASSSRGRVNIQY
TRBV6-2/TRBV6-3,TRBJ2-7,ASSYSPHRTSYHEQY
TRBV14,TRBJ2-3,ASSQENGLAGEGADTQY
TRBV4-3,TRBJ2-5,ASSQGPGQRYQETQY
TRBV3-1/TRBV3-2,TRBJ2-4,ASSAVSGGSAQNIQY
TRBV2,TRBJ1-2,ASRSDLERGYT
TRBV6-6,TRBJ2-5,ASSYDGQSGETQY
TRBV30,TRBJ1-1,AWSAKTGVEAF
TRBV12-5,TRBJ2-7,ASGLETGYEQY
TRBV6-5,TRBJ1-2,ASSYAGGAGYGYT
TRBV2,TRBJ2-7,ASRRTSGGSYEQY